These 9 T cell receptor beta chains originate from one sample sequenced in a study of cytomegalovirus exposure and HLA in healthy donors. The PCR was carried out with 60 Vbeta primers and 13 Jbeta primers. Sequencing was performed with immunoSEQ multiplex PCR; in TCRdb, only in-frame clones are kept and a portion is missing. The table lists over 100,000 clones. The material sequenced was PBMCs. The receptors shown here come from a man aged 40-49 years in good health and CMV-seropositive.

The chain is built from TRBV7-3 and TRBJ2-2; D perhaps matches TRBD2 (6 bases). Trimming left V 5 bases short and J 7 bases short, with 14 bases between. Per the germline V gene, CDR1 is SGHTA and CDR2 is FQGTGA. CDR3 size: 14 residues. The CDR3 DNA reads as TGTGCCAGCAGCGGCGGAGGGGCTGGCGGGGAGCTGTTTTTT. It is translated as CASSGGGAGGELFF.

The V call is TRBV11-3, the J call TRBJ1-5, with 9 bases matching TRBD1. Germline lookup yields CDR1 SGHNT and CDR2 YENEEA. V lost 7 bases and J lost 1; bases outside the gene matches: 8. This CDR3 is 16 amino acids long. CDR3 sequence: CASTFDGQGSNQPQHF. For the CDR3, the DNA is TGTGCCAGCACCTTCGATGGACAGGGGAGCAATCAGCCCCAGCATTTT.

The chain couples TRBV6-1 to TRBJ1-2; D not certain. Germline V gene lookup returns CDR1 MNHNS and CDR2 SASEGT. The CDR3 totals 13 residues. Trimming cost V 2 bases and J 3 bases, with 7 bases left between them. The CDR3 nucleotides read TGTGCCAGCAGTGAACGGCAGGACTATGGCTACACCTTC. Its translation is CASSERQDYGYTF.

The chain employs TRBV19 and TRBJ2-2; D possibly corresponds to TRBD1 (6 bases). Germline assignment: CDR1 LNHDA and CDR2 SQIVND (reference sequence). This CDR3 is built from 13 residues. The germline V and J ends were trimmed by 6 bases and 6 bases, with 11 bases remaining between them. DNA of the CDR3: TGTGCCAGTAGAACAACAGGGTCCGGGGAGCTGTTTTTT. Its protein product is CASRTTGSGELFF.

Worth noting for this clone: Other DNA variants within this sample encode the same CDR3. This chain joins TRBV6-5 and TRBJ2-7; 10 nucleotides match TRBD1. This CDR3 has 15 amino acids. The germline CDR1 and CDR2 sequences are MNHEY and SVGAGI. The V segment lost 2 bases and the J segment 0 bases; nucleotides outside the gene matches: 1. The CDR3 protein is CASSYRDRGSYEQYF. Written as DNA, the CDR3 is TGTGCCAGCAGTTACAGGGACAGGGGCTCCTACGAGCAGTACTTC.

This CDR3 is CASSLGTSGNEQFF. CDR3 in DNA: TGTGCCAGCAGCTTGGGGACTAGCGGAAATGAGCAGTTCTTC. The rearrangement joins TRBV7-2 to TRBJ2-1; 11 bases fit TRBD2. Losses at the gene ends were 3 bases for V and 7 bases for J; bases not matched to a gene: 2. Germline V gene data show CDR1 as SGHTA and CDR2 as FQGNSA. This CDR3 has 14 amino acids.

The chain carries TRBV5-8 and TRBJ2-7; D call uncertain. Germline CDR1 and CDR2: SGHTS and YDEGEE. V lost 0 bases and J 6 bases, leaving 4 bases between the germline ends. The CDR3 loop spans 11 amino acids. CDR3 amino acids: CASSLVSEQYF. The CDR3, as DNA: TGTGCCAGCAGCTTGGTCTCCGAGCAGTACTTC. Variable domain in full (rest from reference TRBV5-8 and TRBJ2-7): EAGVTQSPTHLIKTRGQQATLRCSPISGHTSVYWYQQALGLGLQFLLWYDEGEERNRGNFPPRFSGRQFPNYSSELNVNALELEDSALYLCASSLVSEQYFGPGTRLTVT.

The V gene is TRBV18, the J gene TRBJ2-7, with 7 positions matching TRBD2. The CDR3 length is 14 residues. Germline trimming cut 3 bases from V and 6 bases from J; bases unmatched to any gene: 8. Germline assignment: CDR1 KGHSH and CDR2 LQKENI. The CDR3, as DNA: TGTGCCAGCTCACCGGGCGGGAGTCGTACCGAGCAGTACTTC. Protein: CASSPGGSRTEQYF.

This sequence joins TRBV5-1 and TRBJ2-7, with 9 nucleotides matching TRBD2. The germline CDR1 and CDR2 sequences are SGHRS and YFSETQ. V lost 0 bases and J lost 6; bases outside the gene matches: 10. The CDR3 extends over 16 amino acids. The CDR3 loop reads CASSLAGGSGSGEQYF. DNA for the CDR3: TGCGCCAGCAGCTTGGCCGGGGGTAGCGGGAGTGGCGAGCAGTACTTC.